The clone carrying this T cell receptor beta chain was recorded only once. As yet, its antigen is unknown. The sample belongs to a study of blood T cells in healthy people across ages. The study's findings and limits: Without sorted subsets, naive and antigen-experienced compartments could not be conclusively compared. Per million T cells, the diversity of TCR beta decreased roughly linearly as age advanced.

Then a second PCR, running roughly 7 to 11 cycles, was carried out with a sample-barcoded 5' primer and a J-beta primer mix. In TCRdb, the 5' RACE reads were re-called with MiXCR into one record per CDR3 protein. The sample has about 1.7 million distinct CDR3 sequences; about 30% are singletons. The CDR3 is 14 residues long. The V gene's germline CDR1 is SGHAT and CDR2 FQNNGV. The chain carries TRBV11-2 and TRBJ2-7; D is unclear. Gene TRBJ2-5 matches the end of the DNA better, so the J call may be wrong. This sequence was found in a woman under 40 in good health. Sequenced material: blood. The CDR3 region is CASSAQTLSETQYF. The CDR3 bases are TGTGCCAGCAGCGCCCAGACCCTTAGCGAGACCCAGTACTTC.